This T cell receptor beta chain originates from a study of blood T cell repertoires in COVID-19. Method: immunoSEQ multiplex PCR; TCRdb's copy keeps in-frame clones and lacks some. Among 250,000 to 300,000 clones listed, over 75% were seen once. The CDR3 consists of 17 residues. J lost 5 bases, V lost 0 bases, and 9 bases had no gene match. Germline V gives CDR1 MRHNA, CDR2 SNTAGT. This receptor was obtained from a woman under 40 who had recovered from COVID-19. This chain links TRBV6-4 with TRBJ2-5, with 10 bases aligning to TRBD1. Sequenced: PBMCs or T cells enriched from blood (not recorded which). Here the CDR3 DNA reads TGTGCCAGCAGTGACTCAAGGGGGACAGGGGCCGGGGAGACCCAGTACTTC. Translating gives CASSDSRGTGAGETQYF.